This T cell receptor beta chain was identified in a study of blood T cell repertoires in COVID-19. Sequenced by immunoSEQ multiplex PCR; TCRdb stores in-frame clones only, minus some. The sample records some 150,000 clones, around 86% being singletons. The CDR3 consists of 13 residues. Trimming took 8 bases from V and 8 from J; bases not matched to a gene: 9. CDR1 KGHSH and CDR2 LQKENI come from the germline V gene. Sequencing was performed on peripheral blood. The chain recombines TRBV18 with TRBJ1-2, with 9 bases that match TRBD1. The source of this sequence is a man aged 50 to 59 with active COVID-19. The CDR3 DNA reads TGTGCCAGCCGAGGGACAGGGAACGGGGGCTACACCTTC. Protein sequence: CASRGTGNGGYTF. Filled out from reference TRBV18 and TRBJ1-2, the complete variable domain reads NAGVMQNPRHLVRRRGQEARLRCSPMKGHSHVYWYRQLPEEGLKFMVYLQKENIIDESGMPKERFSAEFPKEGPSILRIQQVVRGDSAAYFCASRGTGNGGYTFGSGTRLTVV.